This TCR beta chain derives from a study of OX40 agonist ivuxolimab in advanced cancers. In regard to this clone: The antigen remains unidentified.

Some clones are missing from TCRdb's copy, which holds only in-frame ones; the method was immunoSEQ multiplex PCR. The sample contains approximately 50,000 clones, roughly nine tenths of which appear only once. CDR3 size: 13 residues. The germline CDR1 and CDR2 sequences are WSHSY and SAAADI. Trimming stripped 2 bases from V and 4 bases from J, with 6 bases between. The study, taken as a whole, reports: In the 0.1 to 3.0 mg/kg range, CD4+ and CD8+ blood T cells had expanded clonally by week 6. Among expanded peripheral T cells, antigen specificity went undetermined.

This clonotype was sampled from an adult with an advanced solid tumor such as melanoma, head and neck, liver or kidney cancer. V usage is TRBV10-2 and J usage is TRBJ1-5; D not certain. Sequenced material: CD4+ or CD8+ T cells sorted from blood, taken in a trial of the OX40 agonist ivuxolimab. This CDR3 is CASSESRNQPQHF. The CDR3 DNA reads as TGCGCCAGCAGTGAGAGTCGTAATCAGCCCCAGCATTTT.